This is a list of T cell receptor beta chains from one sample in a study of T cells after yellow fever vaccination. TCRdb reanalysed the 5' RACE reads using MiXCR and keeps one entry per CDR3 protein. Of approximately 600,000 distinct CDR3 sequences listed, roughly an eighth are singletons. The sequencing used PBMCs, collected on the day of the yellow fever booster vaccination. Source of these receptors: a man aged 25-40 years who received the YFV17D yellow fever vaccine. Both conserved end residues are part of each CDR3. Each record gives: V gene, J gene, clone size, D gene, CDR3 protein, CDR3 DNA. A D gene is named only where the DNA matches it firmly. Size is stated for part of the rows, as once, few or many counts, or as a class when the clone is expanded.

>TRBV12-3/TRBV12-4|TRBJ2-2|NA|NA
CASSLGALAVRPRAGELFF
TGTGCCAGCAGTTTAGGCGCACTAGCAGTTCGCCCCCGCGCCGGGGAGCTGTTTTTT
>TRBV30|TRBJ1-1|NA|NA
CAWSVGSWDTEAFF
TGTGCCTGGAGTGTAGGGTCATGGGACACTGAAGCTTTCTTT
>TRBV19|TRBJ1-5|NA|NA
CASSIPAPGRSNQPQHF
TGTGCCAGTAGTATCCCCGCACCCGGGAGGAGCAATCAGCCCCAGCATTTT
>TRBV7-2|TRBJ2-5|NA|NA
CASSQNTLGGETQYF
TGTGCCAGCAGCCAAAACACACTAGGGGGGGAGACCCAGTACTTC
>TRBV10-3|TRBJ2-3|NA|TRBD2
CAISQTSGSGDTQYF
TGTGCCATCAGCCAGACTAGCGGGAGTGGAGATACGCAGTATTTT
>TRBV5-1|TRBJ2-1|many|NA
CASSPPGSVAGEQFF
TGCGCCAGCAGCCCCCCTGGGTCAGTCGCTGGTGAGCAGTTCTTC
>TRBV10-3|TRBJ2-4|NA|NA
CAISVASRNIQYF
TGTGCCATCAGTGTCGCGAGCAGGAACATTCAGTACTTC
>TRBV5-1|TRBJ1-6|few|NA
CASSLDGFGSPLHF
TGCGCCAGCAGCTTGGACGGCTTCGGATCACCCCTCCACTTT
>TRBV7-2|TRBJ2-3|NA|TRBD2
CASSSGLAGVRDTQYF
TGTGCCAGCAGCTCGGGACTAGCGGGAGTGAGAGATACGCAGTATTTT
>TRBV7-2|TRBJ2-1|few|TRBD2
CASSTRTSLFSNEQFF
TGTGCCAGCAGCACGAGGACTAGCCTCTTCTCCAATGAGCAGTTCTTC
>TRBV7-2|TRBJ2-3|few|TRBD2
CASSARLAGGTDTQYF
TGTGCCAGCAGCGCCCGGTTAGCGGGAGGCACAGATACGCAGTATTTT
>TRBV5-1|TRBJ2-1|few|TRBD2
CASTPGLAGGDEQFF
TGCGCCAGCACCCCGGGACTAGCGGGAGGGGACGAGCAGTTCTTC
>TRBV29-1|TRBJ2-5|few|NA
CSVDRSGQETQYF
TGCAGCGTTGACCGGTCCGGCCAAGAGACCCAGTACTTC
>TRBV10-3|TRBJ2-1|NA|NA
CAISGGEAYNEQFF
TGTGCCATCAGTGGGGGGGAGGCCTACAATGAGCAGTTCTTC
>TRBV27|TRBJ1-6|NA|TRBD1
CASRRDSHNSPLHF
TGTGCCAGCAGACGGGACAGCCATAATTCACCCCTCCACTTT
>TRBV4-1|TRBJ2-2|NA|TRBD2
CASSQDLTSGSLGELFF
TGCGCCAGCAGCCAAGATTTAACTAGCGGGAGCTTAGGGGAGCTGTTTTTT
>TRBV3-1|TRBJ2-1|many|TRBD2
CASSRRLAGDSYNEQFF
TGTGCCAGCAGCCGACGTCTAGCGGGAGACTCCTACAATGAGCAGTTCTTC
>TRBV12-3/TRBV12-4|TRBJ2-3|few|NA
CASTVAAGADTQYF
TGTGCCAGCACCGTGGCCGCGGGCGCAGATACGCAGTATTTT
>TRBV5-1|TRBJ1-1|few|NA
CASSLVGQFMNTEAFF
TGCGCCAGCAGCTTGGTTGGGCAATTCATGAACACTGAAGCTTTCTTT
>TRBV20-1|TRBJ2-1|NA|TRBD2
CCARDPRSGSDNEQFF
TGCTGTGCTAGAGATCCTCGAAGCGGGAGTGACAATGAGCAGTTCTTC
>TRBV7-2|TRBJ1-5|few|NA
CASSSQTDQPQHF
TGTGCCAGCAGCTCACAGACCGATCAGCCCCAGCATTTT
>TRBV11-2|TRBJ2-3|few|TRBD2
CASSFAAGGDTQYF
TGTGCCAGCAGCTTTGCAGCGGGGGGGGATACGCAGTATTTT
>TRBV10-3|TRBJ1-2|few|TRBD1
CAISTDRGYGYTF
TGTGCCATCAGTACTGACAGGGGCTATGGCTACACCTTC